This TCR beta chain was retrieved from a study of molecular identifiers for immune sequencing clone quantification (dated by TCRdb to between 2017 and 2018). Study-wide context: For a replicate experiment, the RNA from either about 20,000 or 100,000 naive CD8 T cells was divided into five aliquots, and four of those aliquots went on to sequencing. CD8 T cells were used in a methods study to benchmark molecular-identifier clustering-based TCR repertoire sequencing (MIDCIRS) and TCR RNA copy counting.

The library was built by means of PCR. The reads were generated on an Illumina HiSeq 4000. Bulk TCR libraries were prepared as previously described, using TCR primers listed in Table S5. Purification of total RNA was performed with the Qiagen AllPrep DNA/RNA kit. Before analysis, reads from multiple sequencing runs of the same library were pooled. The study's own analysis went as follows. Reads were retained only if an exact TCR constant sequence was present, and the retained reads were trimmed to 150 nt and grouped according to their 12-nt molecular barcodes. Reads inside each barcode group were sub-clustered using a 15% Levenshtein threshold, and a quality-weighted consensus sequence was constructed for each RNA molecule. Non-functional sequences were excluded, and lower-count sequences lying one edit away from another sequence were also excluded. On the basis of fitting two negative binomial distributions, barcode sub-clusters with fewer than 20% of the maximum read count were discarded. TCRdb applied fastp at Q25 and MiXCR to the public reads, then kept only in-frame beta chains. Each CDR3 protein appears once, grouped with its most common genes and DNA. TCRdb, not the original authors, processed these V and J calls. The sample data list 30,000 to 40,000 distinct CDR3 sequences, and about 20% of these were observed just once. The leading ten clones occupy 0.9% to 1.2% of the sample.

General findings and caveats noted by the study authors: When barcode sub-clustering was left out, chimeric consensus sequences inflated TCR diversity, with chimeras reaching as high as 47%. Modeling indicated about 3 TCR RNA copies recovered per cell, compared with about 10 by digital PCR, which implies a capture efficiency of about 31%. A single cell's worth of spiked-in Jurkat TCR RNA was reported detectable even among some 920,000 naive CD8 T cells. Highly expanded clone sizes could be underestimated if identical TCR molecules share a barcode. In CMV-specific effector cells, clones with more than 20 RNA copies accounted for over 97% of molecules, whereas in naive cells such clones accounted for under 1%. Spiked-in Jurkat TCR RNA (approximately 9 copies' worth), which is not part of the donor repertoire, was contained in the naive libraries.

As to this clonotype: Its antigen is not yet known. With a much larger clone just one base away, this may be a read error.

Libraries of naive CD8 T cells were built from about 19,000 to 1,100,000 sorted cells, with 10%, 30% or 50% of the purified RNA used. Naive CD8 T cells, defined as CD8+CD4-CCR7+CD45RA+, were FACS-sorted into RLT Plus buffer on a BD FACSAria II. Detection sensitivity was tested by spiking Jurkat RNA equal to about 10 TCR copies' worth into samples containing roughly 19,000-1,100,000 naive CD8 T cells. Enrichment of CD8 T cells was done with RosetteSep CD8+ T Cell Enrichment Cocktail plus Ficoll-Paque, and ACK red cell lysis came afterward. This sequence originates from a human donor in good health. Some libraries in this study had Jurkat cell RNA spiked in. The specimen was naive CD8+ T cells from blood, with Jurkat cell RNA spiked in. The sample's cell subset or site label, in plain terms: FACS-sorted CD8+CD4-CCR7+CD45RA+ naive T cells.

The CDR3 here reads CASSPRGGGSNQPQHF. The bases are TGTGCCAGCAGCCCAAGGGGCGGGGGCAGCAATCAGCCCCAGCATTTT. The rearrangement joined TRBV21-1 to TRBJ1-5; the table's TRBD1 call for D was not verified on the DNA. TRBV21-1 is a pseudogene locus. The CDR3 runs 16 residues from the cysteine to the phenylalanine. The only DNA kept is the CDR3, 48 bases in frame from the first base.